This is a list of T cell receptor beta chains from one sample in a study of T-cell memory formation after mild COVID-19. TCRdb passed the 5' RACE reads through MiXCR, listing each CDR3 protein once. The data hold hundreds of thousands of distinct CDR3 sequences, with under 30% observed a single time. Material for sequencing was PBMCs or a T cell subset sorted from them (not recorded which). The receptors were sampled from an adult woman who had mild COVID-19 (a few samples of this study predate the infection). Cell type and time point are not known. Each CDR3 is given with its conserved first and last residue. The order of the fields is clone size, V gene, D gene, J gene, CDR3 DNA, CDR3 protein. The D gene is left open where the match is weak. Expanded clones are given a class, and other clones once, few, many or no size at all.

clone size: -
V gene: TRBV29-1
D gene: TRBD1
J gene: TRBJ2-3
CDR3 DNA: TGCAGCGTTGAAGAGGTTACAGGGGGCGGTATGAGGAGAGATACGCAGTATTTT
CDR3 protein: CSVEEVTGGGMRRDTQYF

clone size: few
V gene: TRBV15
D gene: -
J gene: TRBJ1-4
CDR3 DNA: TGTGCCACCAGCACCGGGACCGAGCGGAGTGAAAAACTGTTTTTT
CDR3 protein: CATSTGTERSEKLFF

clone size: once
V gene: TRBV5-6
D gene: TRBD1
J gene: TRBJ1-4
CDR3 DNA: TGTGCCAGCAGCACCAGGACAGGGGGAGGAAAACTGTTTTTT
CDR3 protein: CASSTRTGGGKLFF

clone size: -
V gene: TRBV6-1
D gene: -
J gene: TRBJ1-2
CDR3 DNA: TGTGCCAGCAGTGAAGCAGGGTTAAATGGCTACACCTTC
CDR3 protein: CASSEAGLNGYTF

clone size: few
V gene: TRBV2
D gene: -
J gene: TRBJ1-5
CDR3 DNA: TGTGCCAGCAGTGAGTGGCCCAGCAATCAGCCCCAGCATTTT
CDR3 protein: CASSEWPSNQPQHF

clone size: few
V gene: TRBV7-8
D gene: -
J gene: TRBJ1-1
CDR3 DNA: TGTGCCAGCAGCCGGGGAGGAGGCGGGGACGCTGAAGCTTTCTTT
CDR3 protein: CASSRGGGGDAEAFF

clone size: few
V gene: TRBV12-3/TRBV12-4
D gene: -
J gene: TRBJ2-5
CDR3 DNA: TGTGCCAGCAGTTTCGGGGTTGAGACCCAGTACTTC
CDR3 protein: CASSFGVETQYF

clone size: few
V gene: TRBV14
D gene: -
J gene: TRBJ2-7
CDR3 DNA: TGTGCCAGCAGCCAGAGCCGGGACTTCGGTGACGAGCAGTACTTC
CDR3 protein: CASSQSRDFGDEQYF

clone size: -
V gene: TRBV5-1
D gene: -
J gene: TRBJ1-1
CDR3 DNA: TGCGCCAGCAGCCCCCGGTGGGAGAGCACTGAAGCTTTCTTT
CDR3 protein: CASSPRWESTEAFF

clone size: few
V gene: TRBV7-9
D gene: TRBD2
J gene: TRBJ2-2
CDR3 DNA: TGTGCCAGCGGGGAACTAGCGGGACTAACCTACACCGGGGAGCTGTTTTTT
CDR3 protein: CASGELAGLTYTGELFF

clone size: few
V gene: TRBV3-1
D gene: TRBD2
J gene: TRBJ2-1
CDR3 DNA: TGTGCCAGCAGCCAAGGGACTAGCGGAGTCTACAATGAGCAGTTCTTC
CDR3 protein: CASSQGTSGVYNEQFF

clone size: -
V gene: TRBV5-1
D gene: TRBD2
J gene: TRBJ2-3
CDR3 DNA: TGCGCCAGCAGCTCCTTGACTAGCGGGGGGAGCACAGATACGCAGTATTTT
CDR3 protein: CASSSLTSGGSTDTQYF

clone size: -
V gene: TRBV6-5
D gene: -
J gene: TRBJ1-2
CDR3 DNA: TGTGCCAGCAGCCTACGGACGGCTCGCCGGGGCTACACCTTC
CDR3 protein: CASSLRTARRGYTF

clone size: -
V gene: TRBV2
D gene: -
J gene: TRBJ2-6
CDR3 DNA: TGTGCCAGCAGTGAACAGGTCTTCTCTGGGGCCAACGTCCTGACTTTC
CDR3 protein: CASSEQVFSGANVLTF

clone size: few
V gene: TRBV7-9
D gene: -
J gene: TRBJ2-2
CDR3 DNA: TGTGCCAGCAGCTTAACAGAAGGGGAGCTGTTTTTT
CDR3 protein: CASSLTEGELFF

clone size: few
V gene: TRBV7-8
D gene: -
J gene: TRBJ2-7
CDR3 DNA: TGTGCCAGCAGCTCCCGGGACTACGAGCAGTACTTC
CDR3 protein: CASSSRDYEQYF

clone size: -
V gene: TRBV18
D gene: TRBD1
J gene: TRBJ2-3
CDR3 DNA: TGTGCCAGCTCACCCCTGACAGGGGGCCCCACAGATACGCAGTATTTT
CDR3 protein: CASSPLTGGPTDTQYF

clone size: few
V gene: TRBV29-1
D gene: -
J gene: TRBJ1-4
CDR3 DNA: TGCAGCGTTGGACGCCGGGGGGGCTCGGATGAAAAACTGTTTTTT
CDR3 protein: CSVGRRGGSDEKLFF

clone size: -
V gene: TRBV7-9
D gene: -
J gene: TRBJ2-5
CDR3 DNA: TGTGCCAGCAGCTTAGTGACAGCCTGGGAGACCCAGTACTTC
CDR3 protein: CASSLVTAWETQYF

clone size: -
V gene: TRBV12-3/TRBV12-4
D gene: TRBD2
J gene: TRBJ2-3
CDR3 DNA: TGTGCCAGCAGTTTAGTCACGGGAGGGCCGCCAGATACGCAGTATTTT
CDR3 protein: CASSLVTGGPPDTQYF

clone size: few
V gene: TRBV11-3
D gene: -
J gene: TRBJ2-1
CDR3 DNA: TGTGCCAGCAGCCGGGGCGGGCCGCTAGGAGCGAGTGAGCAGTTCTTC
CDR3 protein: CASSRGGPLGASEQFF

clone size: few
V gene: TRBV9
D gene: -
J gene: TRBJ2-2
CDR3 DNA: TGTGCCAGCAGCGTAGGGGGGCGCCTGAACACCGGGGAGCTGTTTTTT
CDR3 protein: CASSVGGRLNTGELFF

clone size: -
V gene: TRBV27
D gene: -
J gene: TRBJ1-1
CDR3 DNA: TGTGCCAGCAGCAGTTTATACCAGGGGAAAGACACTGAAGCTTTCTTT
CDR3 protein: CASSSLYQGKDTEAFF

clone size: many
V gene: TRBV3-1
D gene: -
J gene: TRBJ1-2
CDR3 DNA: TGTGCCAGCAGCCTCCAGCTGGCTTCTGGCTACACCTTC
CDR3 protein: CASSLQLASGYTF

clone size: -
V gene: TRBV10-3
D gene: TRBD1
J gene: TRBJ1-6
CDR3 DNA: TGTGCCGCAACTGGGACAGGGAAATCACCCCTCCACTTT
CDR3 protein: CAATGTGKSPLHF

clone size: few
V gene: TRBV9
D gene: TRBD1
J gene: TRBJ2-6
CDR3 DNA: TGTGCCAGCAGCGCCTGGGGACAGTACTCAAGCTCTGGGGCCAACGTCCTGACTTTC
CDR3 protein: CASSAWGQYSSSGANVLTF

clone size: -
V gene: TRBV12-3/TRBV12-4
D gene: -
J gene: TRBJ1-2
CDR3 DNA: TGTGCCAGCAGTTTGGCAGGAATAGAGTATGGCTACACCTTC
CDR3 protein: CASSLAGIEYGYTF

clone size: -
V gene: TRBV7-2
D gene: -
J gene: TRBJ2-5
CDR3 DNA: TGTGCCAGCAGCTTATTTGGTAGACGAGAGACCCAGTACTTC
CDR3 protein: CASSLFGRRETQYF

clone size: -
V gene: TRBV9
D gene: -
J gene: TRBJ2-4
CDR3 DNA: TGTGCCAGCAGCGTAGGAAACCAGGGAAACATTCAGTACTTC
CDR3 protein: CASSVGNQGNIQYF

clone size: -
V gene: TRBV20-1
D gene: -
J gene: TRBJ2-1
CDR3 DNA: TGCAGTGCCGGGACTCTTTTCGGTGAGCAGTTCTTC
CDR3 protein: CSAGTLFGEQFF

clone size: few
V gene: TRBV10-3
D gene: -
J gene: TRBJ2-7
CDR3 DNA: TGTGCCGCCGCGGAGGGGTACGAGCAGTACTTC
CDR3 protein: CAAAEGYEQYF

clone size: few
V gene: TRBV12-3/TRBV12-4
D gene: TRBD1
J gene: TRBJ2-5
CDR3 DNA: TGTGCCAGCAGTCTCACGACAGGGGGTACGGAGACCCAGTACTTC
CDR3 protein: CASSLTTGGTETQYF

clone size: -
V gene: TRBV7-9
D gene: -
J gene: TRBJ2-2
CDR3 DNA: TGTGCCAGCAGCTTAGTCCAGGGAACCGGGGAGCTGTTTTTT
CDR3 protein: CASSLVQGTGELFF

clone size: -
V gene: TRBV24-1
D gene: TRBD1
J gene: TRBJ2-2
CDR3 DNA: TGTGCCACCAGTGAACCCCCCATTCAGACAGGGCTACTGAACACCGGGGAGCTGTTTTTT
CDR3 protein: CATSEPPIQTGLLNTGELFF

clone size: few
V gene: TRBV29-1
D gene: -
J gene: TRBJ2-1
CDR3 DNA: TGCAGCGTTGGCGGGACGGTGAGCTACAATGAGCAGTTCTTC
CDR3 protein: CSVGGTVSYNEQFF

clone size: -
V gene: TRBV6-5
D gene: -
J gene: TRBJ2-7
CDR3 DNA: TGTGCCAGCAGTCAACAGGGAATCCTCGGGAGGGAGCAGTACTTC
CDR3 protein: CASSQQGILGREQYF

clone size: -
V gene: TRBV2
D gene: -
J gene: TRBJ1-1
CDR3 DNA: TGTGCCAGCAGTGATGGGTCCTCAAACTGGAACACTGAAGCTTTCTTT
CDR3 protein: CASSDGSSNWNTEAFF

clone size: -
V gene: TRBV5-1
D gene: TRBD2
J gene: TRBJ2-3
CDR3 DNA: TGCGCCAGCAGGCTAAGGACTAGCGAATCAGATACGCAGTATTTT
CDR3 protein: CASRLRTSESDTQYF

clone size: many
V gene: TRBV3-1
D gene: TRBD1
J gene: TRBJ2-7
CDR3 DNA: TGTGCCAGCAGCCGGACAGGCTACGAGCAGTACTTC
CDR3 protein: CASSRTGYEQYF

clone size: few
V gene: TRBV12-3/TRBV12-4
D gene: -
J gene: TRBJ2-3
CDR3 DNA: TGTGCCAGCGGAACAGGGAATGGCGCAGATACGCAGTATTTT
CDR3 protein: CASGTGNGADTQYF

clone size: -
V gene: TRBV12-3/TRBV12-4
D gene: TRBD1
J gene: TRBJ1-5
CDR3 DNA: TGTGCCAGCAGCCCGACAGGGGGTTATCAGCCCCAGCATTTT
CDR3 protein: CASSPTGGYQPQHF

clone size: -
V gene: TRBV3-1
D gene: -
J gene: TRBJ1-5
CDR3 DNA: TGTGCCAGCAGCCAAGACATCGGGGGCCCTAATCAGCCCCAGCATTTT
CDR3 protein: CASSQDIGGPNQPQHF

clone size: -
V gene: TRBV4-2
D gene: -
J gene: TRBJ2-1
CDR3 DNA: TGTGCCAGCAGCCAAGACAGGCTCAATGAGCAGTTCTTC
CDR3 protein: CASSQDRLNEQFF

clone size: -
V gene: TRBV20-1
D gene: -
J gene: TRBJ1-6
CDR3 DNA: TGCAGTAAAAACAGGGTTTCACCCCTCCACTTT
CDR3 protein: CSKNRVSPLHF

clone size: -
V gene: TRBV6-5
D gene: -
J gene: TRBJ2-5
CDR3 DNA: TGTGCCAGCGGCGCCGGGTCTCAAGAGACCCAGTACTTC
CDR3 protein: CASGAGSQETQYF

clone size: many
V gene: TRBV12-3/TRBV12-4
D gene: -
J gene: TRBJ2-7
CDR3 DNA: TGTGCCAGCAGTTTAGGGGTCTCCTACGAGCAGTACTTC
CDR3 protein: CASSLGVSYEQYF

clone size: -
V gene: TRBV19
D gene: -
J gene: TRBJ2-7
CDR3 DNA: TGTGCCAGTAGGGGACTGAGCTCCTACGAGCAGTACTTC
CDR3 protein: CASRGLSSYEQYF

clone size: -
V gene: TRBV9
D gene: TRBD1
J gene: TRBJ2-5
CDR3 DNA: TGTGCCAGCAGCCCCTGGACAGGGGGAATGGAGACCCAGTACTTC
CDR3 protein: CASSPWTGGMETQYF

clone size: -
V gene: TRBV24-1
D gene: -
J gene: TRBJ2-2
CDR3 DNA: TGTGCCACCAGTGACCCTACTAGGAACACCGGGGAGCTGTTTTTT
CDR3 protein: CATSDPTRNTGELFF

clone size: -
V gene: TRBV24-1
D gene: TRBD1
J gene: TRBJ1-5
CDR3 DNA: TGTGCCACCAGTGACGGGACAGCTAGCAATCAGCCCCAGCATTTT
CDR3 protein: CATSDGTASNQPQHF

clone size: -
V gene: TRBV3-1
D gene: TRBD2
J gene: TRBJ2-1
CDR3 DNA: TGTGCCAGCAGCCATCAACCGGGACTAGCGGGGGGCCGCTCGGGATTCAAAGGGCAGTTCTTC
CDR3 protein: CASSHQPGLAGGRSGFKGQFF

clone size: few
V gene: TRBV7-2
D gene: TRBD1
J gene: TRBJ2-3
CDR3 DNA: TGTGCCAGCAGCTGGGGGTACAGGGGGGTCTACACAGATACGCAGTATTTT
CDR3 protein: CASSWGYRGVYTDTQYF

clone size: -
V gene: TRBV6-5
D gene: -
J gene: TRBJ2-3
CDR3 DNA: TGTGCCAGCAGTAAAGGGATTACGCAGTATTTT
CDR3 protein: CASSKGITQYF

clone size: many
V gene: TRBV7-2
D gene: -
J gene: TRBJ2-3
CDR3 DNA: TGTGCCAGCAGCTTAGGGGCGGGGCACCCAGCAGATACGCAGTATTTT
CDR3 protein: CASSLGAGHPADTQYF

clone size: -
V gene: TRBV30
D gene: -
J gene: TRBJ1-5
CDR3 DNA: TGTGCCGCATTACAGGGCGGACTAGGTCAGCCCCAGCATTTT
CDR3 protein: CAALQGGLGQPQHF